This TCR beta chain was observed in a study of blood T cell repertoires in COVID-19. Germline assignment: CDR1 PRHDT and CDR2 FYEKMQ (reference sequence). Trimming left V 0 bases short and J 8 bases short, with 16 bases between. The CDR3 has 15 residues. Assay: immunoSEQ multiplex PCR; the TCRdb copy retains only in-frame clones and omits some. Of 150,000 to 200,000 clones listed, about 88% are singletons. The TCR originated in a young man with acute or convalescent COVID-19. Sequences were obtained from peripheral blood. This rearrangement joins TRBV13 to TRBJ1-1; D is possibly TRBD1 (5 bases). CDR3 bases: TGTGCCAGCAGCTTAGGAGGGGAAGGGTCACGGGAAGCTTTCTTT. It specifies CASSLGGEGSREAFF.